What follows describes a single TCR beta chain. Stated time point: week 3, after first cycle of checkpoint inhibitor. From germline, CDR1 is SGHDT and CDR2 YYEEEE. This CDR3 spans 15 amino acids. This entry belongs to a study of blood T cell dynamics during melanoma immunotherapy. Repertoires were generated with immunoSEQ multiplex PCR, while TCRdb's copy carries only in-frame clones and drops some. The sample lists roughly 9,000 clones, 85% to 90% seen once, with around 1% in the top ten. The specimen comprised blood, sampled from a patient treated with checkpoint blockade. The clonotype originates from a human donor with melanoma. The chain joins TRBV5-6 to TRBJ2-5; 9 nucleotides line up with TRBD1. The J call could be wrong; TRBJ2-7 is a better fit for the DNA end. The CDR3 loop reads CASTTLTTGGYEQYF. In DNA form, the CDR3 reads TGTGCCAGCACCACACTAACGACAGGGGGCTACGAGCAGTACTTC.